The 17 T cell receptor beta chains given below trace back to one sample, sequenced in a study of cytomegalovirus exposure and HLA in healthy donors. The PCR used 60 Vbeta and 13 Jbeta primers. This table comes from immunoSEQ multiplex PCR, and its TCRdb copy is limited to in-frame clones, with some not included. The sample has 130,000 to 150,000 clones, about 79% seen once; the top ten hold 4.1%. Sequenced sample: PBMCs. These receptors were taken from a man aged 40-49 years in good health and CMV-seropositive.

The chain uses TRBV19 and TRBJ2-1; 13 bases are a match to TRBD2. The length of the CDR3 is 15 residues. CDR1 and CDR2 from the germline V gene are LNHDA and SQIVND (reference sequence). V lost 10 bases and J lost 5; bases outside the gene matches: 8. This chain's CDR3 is CATKTSGRFDNEQFF. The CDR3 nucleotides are TGTGCCACCAAGACTAGCGGGAGGTTCGACAATGAGCAGTTCTTC. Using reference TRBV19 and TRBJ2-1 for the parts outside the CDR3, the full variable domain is DGGITQSPKYLFRKEGQNVTLSCEQNLNHDAMYWYRQDPGQGLRLIYYSQIVNDFQKGDIAEGYSVSREKKESFPLTVTSAQKNPTAFYLCATKTSGRFDNEQFFGPGTRLTVL.

As DNA, the CDR3 is TGCGCCAGCAGCTCCCCTAGCGGGAGTTACGAGCAGTACTTC. As protein: CASSSPSGSYEQYF. J is TRBJ2-7 and V is TRBV5-1; 10 bases align to TRBD2. The CDR3 extends over 14 amino acids. CDR1 and CDR2 from the germline V gene are SGHRS and YFSETQ. After removal of 3 bases from V and 4 bases from J, the junction contained 4 bases not matched to a gene. Full variable domain (remainder filled in from reference TRBV5-1 and TRBJ2-7): KAGVTQTPRYLIKTRGQQVTLSCSPISGHRSVSWYQQTPGQGLQFLFEYFSETQRNKGNFPGRFSGRQFSNSRSEMNVSTLELGDSALYLCASSSPSGSYEQYFGPGTRLTVT.

The DNA of the CDR3 is TGTGCCATCAGTGAGAGGCAGGCCTACGAGCAGTACTTC. Protein sequence: CAISERQAYEQYF. This chain links TRBV10-3 with TRBJ2-7; D gene uncertain. The germline V and J ends were trimmed by 2 bases and 2 bases, with 7 bases remaining between them. The CDR3 is 13 amino acids. Germline values: CDR1 ENHRY, CDR2 SYGVKD.

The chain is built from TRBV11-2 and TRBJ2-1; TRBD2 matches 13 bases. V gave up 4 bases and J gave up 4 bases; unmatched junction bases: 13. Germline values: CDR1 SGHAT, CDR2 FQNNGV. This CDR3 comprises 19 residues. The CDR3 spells CASSSTDGLAGVGYNEQFF. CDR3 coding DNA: TGTGCCAGCAGCTCCACCGACGGACTAGCGGGAGTGGGATACAATGAGCAGTTCTTC.

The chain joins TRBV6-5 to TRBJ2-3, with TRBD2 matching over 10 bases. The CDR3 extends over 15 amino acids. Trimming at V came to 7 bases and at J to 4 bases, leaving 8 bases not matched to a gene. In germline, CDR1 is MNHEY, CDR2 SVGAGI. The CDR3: CASTISGGAADTQYF. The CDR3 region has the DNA TGTGCCAGCACCATAAGCGGGGGGGCCGCAGATACGCAGTATTTT.

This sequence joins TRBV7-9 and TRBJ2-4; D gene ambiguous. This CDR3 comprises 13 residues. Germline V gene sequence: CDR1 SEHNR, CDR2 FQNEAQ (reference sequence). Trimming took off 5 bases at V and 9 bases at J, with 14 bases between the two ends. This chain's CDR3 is CASSLDPSGIQYF. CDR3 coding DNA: TGTGCCAGCAGCCTAGACCCCTCGGGCATTCAGTACTTC.

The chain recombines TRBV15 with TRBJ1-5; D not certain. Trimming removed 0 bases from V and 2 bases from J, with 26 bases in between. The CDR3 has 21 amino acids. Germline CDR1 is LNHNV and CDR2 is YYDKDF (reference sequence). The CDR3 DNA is TGTGCCACCAGCAGAGACCCCACCCTCGACGGTCGGGGAGGAGGCAATCAGCCCCAGCATTTT. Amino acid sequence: CATSRDPTLDGRGGGNQPQHF.

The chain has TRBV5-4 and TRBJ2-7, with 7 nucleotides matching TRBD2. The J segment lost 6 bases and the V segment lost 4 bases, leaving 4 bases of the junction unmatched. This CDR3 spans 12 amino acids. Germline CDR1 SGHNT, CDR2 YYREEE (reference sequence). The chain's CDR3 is CASSMGLSEQYF. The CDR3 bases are TGTGCCAGCAGCATGGGACTATCCGAGCAGTACTTC.

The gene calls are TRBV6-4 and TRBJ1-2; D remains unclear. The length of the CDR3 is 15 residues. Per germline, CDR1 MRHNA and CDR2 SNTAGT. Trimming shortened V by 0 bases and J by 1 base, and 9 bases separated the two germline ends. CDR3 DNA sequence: TGTGCCAGCAGTGACTCGTCCAGGCTTAACTATGGCTACACCTTC. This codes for CASSDSSRLNYGYTF.

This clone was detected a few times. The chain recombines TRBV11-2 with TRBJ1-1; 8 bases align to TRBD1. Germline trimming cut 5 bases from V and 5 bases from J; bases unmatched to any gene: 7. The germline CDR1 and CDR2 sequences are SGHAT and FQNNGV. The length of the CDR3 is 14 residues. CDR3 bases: TGTGCCAGCAGCCGAACAGGGGGAGGAACTGAAGCTTTCTTT. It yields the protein CASSRTGGGTEAFF.

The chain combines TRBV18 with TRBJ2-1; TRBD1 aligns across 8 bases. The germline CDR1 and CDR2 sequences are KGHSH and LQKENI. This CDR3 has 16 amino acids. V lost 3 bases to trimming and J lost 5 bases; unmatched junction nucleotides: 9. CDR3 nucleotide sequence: TGTGCCAGCTCACCCTTCGAGGGACAGGCCCACAATGAGCAGTTCTTC. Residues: CASSPFEGQAHNEQFF.

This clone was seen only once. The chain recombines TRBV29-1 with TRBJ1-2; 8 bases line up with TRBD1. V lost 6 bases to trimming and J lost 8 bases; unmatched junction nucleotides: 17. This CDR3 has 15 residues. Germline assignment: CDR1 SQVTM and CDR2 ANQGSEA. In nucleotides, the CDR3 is TGCAGCGTGGTCGTTCAGGGGGCACGACCCCGGGGCTACACCTTC. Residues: CSVVVQGARPRGYTF.

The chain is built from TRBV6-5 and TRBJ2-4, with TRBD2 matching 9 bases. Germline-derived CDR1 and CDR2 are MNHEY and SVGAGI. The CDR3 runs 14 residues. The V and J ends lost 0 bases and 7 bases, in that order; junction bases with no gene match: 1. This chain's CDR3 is CASSYSSGSNIQYF. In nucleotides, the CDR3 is TGTGCCAGCAGTTACTCTAGCGGGAGTAACATTCAGTACTTC.

This CDR3 is CASNPQGWNSPLHF. CDR3 DNA sequence: TGTGCCAGCAACCCCCAGGGCTGGAATTCACCCCTCCACTTT. V gene TRBV5-6 combines with J gene TRBJ1-6; tentatively, D is TRBD1 (5 bases). The CDR3 contains 14 residues. CDR1 and CDR2 (germline): SGHDT, YYEEEE. V was clipped by 6 bases and J by 7 bases, with 14 bases between them.

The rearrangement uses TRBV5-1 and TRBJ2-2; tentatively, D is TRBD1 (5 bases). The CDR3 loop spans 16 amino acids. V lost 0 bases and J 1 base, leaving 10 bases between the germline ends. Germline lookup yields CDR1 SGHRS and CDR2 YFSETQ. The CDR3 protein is CASSLGARVNTGELFF. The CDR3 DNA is TGCGCCAGCAGCTTGGGGGCCAGGGTGAACACCGGGGAGCTGTTTTTT.

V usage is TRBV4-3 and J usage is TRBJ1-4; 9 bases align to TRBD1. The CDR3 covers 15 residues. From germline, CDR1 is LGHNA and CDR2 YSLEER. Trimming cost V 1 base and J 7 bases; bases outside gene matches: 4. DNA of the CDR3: TGCGCCAGCAGCCAAGGACGGGGACAGGGTGAAAAACTGTTTTTT. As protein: CASSQGRGQGEKLFF.

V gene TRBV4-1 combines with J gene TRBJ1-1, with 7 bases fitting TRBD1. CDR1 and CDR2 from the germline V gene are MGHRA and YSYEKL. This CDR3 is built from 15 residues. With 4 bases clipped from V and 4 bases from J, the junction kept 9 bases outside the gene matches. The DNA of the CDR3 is TGCGCCAGCAGCCGGACGACAGGGCGAAGCACTGAAGCTTTCTTT. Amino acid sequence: CASSRTTGRSTEAFF.